This T cell receptor (beta chain) is drawn from a study of blood T cell repertoires in COVID-19. Study information: Samples of COVID-19 (acute and convalescent) were obtained from the United States, Italy and Spain. PBMCs, B-cell-depleted T cells, or T cells provided the cDNA or gDNA that made up the material.

Seattle patient enrollment occurred during active infection, with longitudinal follow-up thereafter. Per the study methods: Amplification from reference gene primers served as the basis for estimated nucleated cell counts. Libraries were prepared by immunoSEQ multiplex PCR; TCRdb keeps only in-frame clonotypes and omits some of them. The V and J calls and clone size come from that table; D and trimming were worked out from the DNA. This sample has about 220,000 clones, with 85% found just once. Per the germline V gene, CDR1 is SGHTA and CDR2 is FQGTGA. The CDR3 runs 16 residues. V was trimmed by 1 base and J by 5 bases, leaving 14 bases between them.

Material for sequencing was peripheral blood. This receptor was taken from a woman aged 70 to 79 with COVID-19, enrolled during active disease. V usage is TRBV7-3 and J usage is TRBJ2-2; a possible D gene is TRBD2 (5 bases). The CDR3 spells CASSLSPRTWTGELFF. Written as DNA, the CDR3 is TGTGCCAGCAGCTTAAGCCCCCGGACTTGGACCGGGGAGCTGTTTTTT.